This entry lists 2 T cell receptor beta chains sequenced from one sample in a study of shared clonotypes between healthy human individuals. Naive CD8 cells lacked CD45RO and underwent positive selection for CCR7, leaving out terminally differentiated effector memory CD45RA+ cells. The data were produced by immunoSEQ multiplex PCR, yet TCRdb's version contains in-frame clones alone and is incomplete. The sample contains approximately 2,000,000 clones, over 85% of which appear only once. Sequencing used naive CD8+ T cells from PBMCs. These TCRs come from a man aged 18 to 30 in good health. Some clones in this sample may be carry-over from other donors' samples.

This chain connects TRBV25-1 to TRBJ1-2; 7 positions agree with TRBD1. The germline gives CDR1 MGHDK, CDR2 SYGVNS. Losses at the gene ends were 4 bases for V and 5 bases for J; bases not matched to a gene: 7. The CDR3 has 14 residues. The CDR3 here is CASSARDSRYGYTF. The CDR3, as DNA: TGTGCCAGCAGTGCCCGGGACAGCCGTTATGGCTACACCTTC.

The chain carries TRBV6-6 and TRBJ2-7; a weak D match, TRBD1 (5 bases). Germline V gene sequence: CDR1 MNHNY, CDR2 SVGAGI (reference sequence). The CDR3 runs 13 residues. V lost 2 bases and J lost 6, with 11 bases in between. This CDR3 is CASSYGASSEQYF. The CDR3 bases are TGTGCCAGCAGTTACGGGGCAAGTAGCGAGCAGTACTTC.